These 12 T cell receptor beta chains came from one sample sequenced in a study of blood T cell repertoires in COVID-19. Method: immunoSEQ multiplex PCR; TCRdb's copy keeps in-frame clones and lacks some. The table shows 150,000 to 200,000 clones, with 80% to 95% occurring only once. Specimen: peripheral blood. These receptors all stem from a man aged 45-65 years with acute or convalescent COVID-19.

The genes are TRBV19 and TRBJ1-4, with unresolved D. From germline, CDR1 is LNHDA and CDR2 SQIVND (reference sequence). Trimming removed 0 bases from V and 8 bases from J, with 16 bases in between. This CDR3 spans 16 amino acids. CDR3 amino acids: CASSIEASGALEKLFF. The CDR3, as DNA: TGTGCCAGTAGTATAGAGGCCTCTGGAGCCCTAGAAAAACTGTTTTTT.

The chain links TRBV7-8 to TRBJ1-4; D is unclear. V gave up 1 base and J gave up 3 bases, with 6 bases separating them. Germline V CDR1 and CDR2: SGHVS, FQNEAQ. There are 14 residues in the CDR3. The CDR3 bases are TGTGCCAGCAGCTTAGGAGGAGCTAATGAAAAACTGTTTTTT. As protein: CASSLGGANEKLFF.

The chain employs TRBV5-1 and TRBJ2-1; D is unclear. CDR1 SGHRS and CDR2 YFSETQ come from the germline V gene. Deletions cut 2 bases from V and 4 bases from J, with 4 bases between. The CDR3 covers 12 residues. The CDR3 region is CASSFVYNEQFF. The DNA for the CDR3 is TGCGCCAGCAGCTTCGTATACAATGAGCAGTTCTTC.

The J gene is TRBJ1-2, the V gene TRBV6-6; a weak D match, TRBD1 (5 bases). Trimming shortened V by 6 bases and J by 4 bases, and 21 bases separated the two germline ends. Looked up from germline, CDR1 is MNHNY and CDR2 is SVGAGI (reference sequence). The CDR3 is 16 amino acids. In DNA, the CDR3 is TGTGCCAGCAGCCGGGACTCGGTGGAGGATATCTATGGCTACACCTTC. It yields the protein CASSRDSVEDIYGYTF.

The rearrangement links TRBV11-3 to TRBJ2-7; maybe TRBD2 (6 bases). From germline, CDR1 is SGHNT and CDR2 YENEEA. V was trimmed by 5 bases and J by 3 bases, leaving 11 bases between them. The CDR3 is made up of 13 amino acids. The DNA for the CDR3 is TGTGCCAGCAGCCGCGGGGCAAACTACGAGCAGTACTTC. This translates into CASSRGANYEQYF. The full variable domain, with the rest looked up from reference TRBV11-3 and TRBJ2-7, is EAGVVQSPRYKIIEKKQPVAFWCNPISGHNTLYWYLQNLGQGPELLIRYENEEAVDDSQLPKDRFSAERLKGVDSTLKIQPAELGDSAVYLCASSRGANYEQYFGPGTRLTVT.

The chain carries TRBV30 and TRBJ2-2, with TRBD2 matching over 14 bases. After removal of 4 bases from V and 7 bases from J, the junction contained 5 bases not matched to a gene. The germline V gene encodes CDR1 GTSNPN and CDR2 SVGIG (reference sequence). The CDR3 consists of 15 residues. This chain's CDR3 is CAWTGLAGVVGELFF. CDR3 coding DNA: TGTGCCTGGACGGGACTAGCGGGAGTGGTCGGGGAGCTGTTTTTT.

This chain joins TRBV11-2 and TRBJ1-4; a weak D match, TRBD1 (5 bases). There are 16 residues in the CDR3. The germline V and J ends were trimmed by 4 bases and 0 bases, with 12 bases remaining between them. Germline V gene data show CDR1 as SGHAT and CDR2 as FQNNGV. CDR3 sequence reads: CASSSPRGTTNEKLFF. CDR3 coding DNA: TGTGCCAGCAGCTCCCCGCGGGGGACAACTAATGAAAAACTGTTTTTT.

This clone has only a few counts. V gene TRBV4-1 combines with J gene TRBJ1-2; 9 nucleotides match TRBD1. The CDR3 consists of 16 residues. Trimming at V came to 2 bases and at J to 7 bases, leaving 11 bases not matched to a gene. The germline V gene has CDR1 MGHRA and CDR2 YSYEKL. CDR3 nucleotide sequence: TGCGCCAGCAGCCAACCCCTCGGGACAGGGAATCGTGGCTACACCTTC. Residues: CASSQPLGTGNRGYTF.

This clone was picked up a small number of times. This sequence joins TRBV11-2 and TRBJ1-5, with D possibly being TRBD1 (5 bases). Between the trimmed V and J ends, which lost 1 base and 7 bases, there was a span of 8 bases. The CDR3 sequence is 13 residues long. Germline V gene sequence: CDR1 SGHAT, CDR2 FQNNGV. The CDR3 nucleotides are TGTGCCAGCAGCTTAGCAGGGTACCAGCCCCAGCATTTT. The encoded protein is CASSLAGYQPQHF.

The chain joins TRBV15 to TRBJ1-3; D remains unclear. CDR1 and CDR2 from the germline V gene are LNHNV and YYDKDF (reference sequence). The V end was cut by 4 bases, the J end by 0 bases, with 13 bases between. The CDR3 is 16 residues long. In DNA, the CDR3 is TGTGCCACCAGCATGGGAGGGCTCCTCTCTGGAAACACCATATATTTT. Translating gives CATSMGGLLSGNTIYF.

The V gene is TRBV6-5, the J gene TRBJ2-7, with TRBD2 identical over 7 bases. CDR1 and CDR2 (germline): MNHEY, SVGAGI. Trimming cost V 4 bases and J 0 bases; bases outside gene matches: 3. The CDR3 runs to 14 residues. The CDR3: CASSSPGGSYEQYF. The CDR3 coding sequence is TGTGCCAGCAGTTCACCGGGGGGCTCCTACGAGCAGTACTTC.

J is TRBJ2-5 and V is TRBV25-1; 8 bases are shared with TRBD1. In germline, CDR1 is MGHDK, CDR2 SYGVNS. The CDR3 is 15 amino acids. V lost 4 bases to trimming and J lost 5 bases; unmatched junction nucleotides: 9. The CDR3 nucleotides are TGTGCCAGCAGTGTTCAGGGGGCAGTAGGGGAGACCCAGTACTTC. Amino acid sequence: CASSVQGAVGETQYF.